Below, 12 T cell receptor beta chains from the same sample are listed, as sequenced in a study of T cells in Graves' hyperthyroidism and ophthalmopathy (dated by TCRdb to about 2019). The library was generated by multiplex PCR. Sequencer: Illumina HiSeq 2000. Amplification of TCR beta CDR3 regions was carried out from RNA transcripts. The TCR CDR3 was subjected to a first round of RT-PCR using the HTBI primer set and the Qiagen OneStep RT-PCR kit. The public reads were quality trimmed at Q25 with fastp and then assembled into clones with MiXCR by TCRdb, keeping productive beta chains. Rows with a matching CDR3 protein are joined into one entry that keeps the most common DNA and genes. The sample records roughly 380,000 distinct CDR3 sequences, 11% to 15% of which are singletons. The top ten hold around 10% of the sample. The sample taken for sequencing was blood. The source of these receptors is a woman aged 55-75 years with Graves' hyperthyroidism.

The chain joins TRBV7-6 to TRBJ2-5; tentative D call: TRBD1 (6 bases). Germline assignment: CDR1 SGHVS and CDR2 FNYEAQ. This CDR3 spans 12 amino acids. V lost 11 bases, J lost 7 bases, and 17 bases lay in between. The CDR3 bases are TGTGCCGGGTCTAGCCTACAGGGGACCCAGTACTTC. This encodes CAGSSLQGTQYF.

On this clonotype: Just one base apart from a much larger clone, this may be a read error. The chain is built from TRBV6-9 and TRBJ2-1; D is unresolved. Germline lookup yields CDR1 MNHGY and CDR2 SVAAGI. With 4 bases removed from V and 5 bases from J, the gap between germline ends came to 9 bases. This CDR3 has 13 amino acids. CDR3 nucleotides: TGTGCCAGCAGTTGGACGGCCCACAATGAGCAGTTCTTC. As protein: CASSWTAHNEQFF.

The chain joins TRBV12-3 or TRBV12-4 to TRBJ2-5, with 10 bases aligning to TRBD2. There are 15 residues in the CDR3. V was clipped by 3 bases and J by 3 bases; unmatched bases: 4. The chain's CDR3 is CASSLRLAGEETQYF. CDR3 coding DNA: TGTGCCAGCAGTTTGCGTCTAGCGGGAGAAGAGACCCAGTACTTC.

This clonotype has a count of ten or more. Here the CDR3 DNA reads TGTGCCAGCAGCCCCCGGGTAGCGGGAACGCTTATGAACAATGAGCAGTTCTTC. This gives the protein CASSPRVAGTLMNNEQFF. The J gene is TRBJ2-1, the V gene TRBV7-2, with 8 bases identical to TRBD2. There are 18 residues in the CDR3. Per the germline V gene, CDR1 is SGHTA and CDR2 is FQGNSA. V shed 5 bases, J shed 5 bases, and the junction held 17 bases outside the gene matches.

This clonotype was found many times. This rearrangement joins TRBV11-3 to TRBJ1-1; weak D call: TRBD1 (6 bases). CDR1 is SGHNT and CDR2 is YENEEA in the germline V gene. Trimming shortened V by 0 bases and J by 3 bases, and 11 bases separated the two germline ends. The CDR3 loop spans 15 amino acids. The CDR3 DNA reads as TGTGCCAGCAGCTTAGAAGGGGGATGGGACACTGAAGCTTTCTTT. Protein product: CASSLEGGWDTEAFF.

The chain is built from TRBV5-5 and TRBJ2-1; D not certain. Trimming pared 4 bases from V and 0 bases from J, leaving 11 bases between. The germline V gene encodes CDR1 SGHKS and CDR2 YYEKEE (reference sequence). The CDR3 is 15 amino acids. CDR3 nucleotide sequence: TGTGCCAGCAGCAAAGACTGGAGCTCCTACAATGAGCAGTTCTTC. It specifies CASSKDWSSYNEQFF.

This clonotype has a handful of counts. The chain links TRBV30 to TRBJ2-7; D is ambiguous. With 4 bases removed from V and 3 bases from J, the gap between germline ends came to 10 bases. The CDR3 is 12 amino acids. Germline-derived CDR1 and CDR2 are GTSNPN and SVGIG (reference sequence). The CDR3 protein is CAWNQIDYEQYF. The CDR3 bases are TGTGCCTGGAACCAAATTGACTACGAGCAGTACTTC.

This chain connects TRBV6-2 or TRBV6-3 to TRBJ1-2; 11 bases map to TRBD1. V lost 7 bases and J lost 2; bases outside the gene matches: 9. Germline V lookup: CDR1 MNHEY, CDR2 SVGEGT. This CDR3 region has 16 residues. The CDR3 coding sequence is TGTGCCAGCACCGGACAGGGGGCGATCCCCAACTATGGCTACACCTTC. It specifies CASTGQGAIPNYGYTF.

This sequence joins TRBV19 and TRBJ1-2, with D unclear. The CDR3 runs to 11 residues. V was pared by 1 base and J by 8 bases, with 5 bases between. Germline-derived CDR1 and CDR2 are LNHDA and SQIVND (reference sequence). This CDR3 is CASSIGRGYTF. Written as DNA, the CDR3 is TGTGCCAGTAGTATAGGACGGGGCTACACCTTC.

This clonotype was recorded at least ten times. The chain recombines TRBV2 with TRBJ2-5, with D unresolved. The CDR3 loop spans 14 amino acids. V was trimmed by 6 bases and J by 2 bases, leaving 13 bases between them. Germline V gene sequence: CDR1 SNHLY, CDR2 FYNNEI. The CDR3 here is CASSRGTSQETQYF. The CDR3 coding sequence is TGTGCCAGCAGCCGAGGCACCTCACAAGAGACCCAGTACTTC.

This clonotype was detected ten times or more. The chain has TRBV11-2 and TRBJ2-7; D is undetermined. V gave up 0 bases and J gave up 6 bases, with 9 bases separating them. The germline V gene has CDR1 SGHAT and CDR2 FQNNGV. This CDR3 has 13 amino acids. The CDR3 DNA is TGTGCCAGCAGCTTAGAGAGTTGGGGCGAGCAGTACTTC. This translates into CASSLESWGEQYF.

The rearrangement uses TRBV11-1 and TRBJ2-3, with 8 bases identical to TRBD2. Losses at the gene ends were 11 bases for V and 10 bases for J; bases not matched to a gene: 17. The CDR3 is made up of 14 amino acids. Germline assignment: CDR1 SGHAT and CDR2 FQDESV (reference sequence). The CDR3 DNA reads TGTGCCGGAGAGACTAGCGTCCTCGCGGGGGCGCAGTATTTT. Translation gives CAGETSVLAGAQYF.